A single sample is the source of the 20 T cell receptor beta chains below, sequenced in a study of cytomegalovirus exposure and HLA in healthy donors. Vbeta (60) and Jbeta (13) primers were used in the PCR. The protocol was immunoSEQ multiplex PCR, while the TCRdb copy is restricted to in-frame clones and leaves out a portion. In the table there are roughly 140,000 clones, around four fifths of which are singletons. Input material: PBMCs. These receptors were collected from a male donor in good health and CMV-seronegative.

This chain connects TRBV18 to TRBJ2-7, with 14 bases lining up with TRBD2. V trimming: 2 bases; J trimming: 3 bases; junction bases outside the gene matches: 3. The CDR3 is made up of 16 amino acids. The germline CDR1 and CDR2 sequences are KGHSH and LQKENI. The CDR3 region is CASSPWTSGRNYEQYF. The CDR3 DNA follows: TGTGCCAGCTCACCATGGACTAGCGGGAGGAACTACGAGCAGTACTTC. Supplemented by reference TRBV18 and TRBJ2-7, the full variable domain reads NAGVMQNPRHLVRRRGQEARLRCSPMKGHSHVYWYRQLPEEGLKFMVYLQKENIIDESGMPKERFSAEFPKEGPSILRIQQVVRGDSAAYFCASSPWTSGRNYEQYFGPGTRLTVT.

The chain uses TRBV9 and TRBJ2-7; TRBD1 might be the D (6 bases). Trimming stripped 0 bases from V and 1 base from J, with 11 bases between. Germline V CDR1 and CDR2: SGDLS, YYNGEE. The CDR3 extends over 15 amino acids. The CDR3 bases are TGTGCCAGCAGCGTAGCAGGGGAACTATCCTACGAGCAGTACTTC. It translates to CASSVAGELSYEQYF.

The chain uses TRBV5-1 and TRBJ1-1; D unclear. Deletions cut 0 bases from V and 0 bases from J, with 9 bases between. Per germline, CDR1 SGHRS and CDR2 YFSETQ. CDR3 length: 15 amino acids. The CDR3 nucleotides read TGCGCCAGCAGCTTGGGGGCTACCATGAACACTGAAGCTTTCTTT. Its translation is CASSLGATMNTEAFF.

The V gene is TRBV27, the J gene TRBJ2-3; 11 bases are shared with TRBD1. Trimming removed 6 bases from V and 2 bases from J; junction bases left unmatched: 13. The CDR3 runs 18 residues. Per the germline V gene, CDR1 is MNHEY and CDR2 is SMNVEV (reference sequence). CDR3 sequence: CASRLGTGGLRITDTQYF. The CDR3, as DNA: TGTGCCAGCAGACTTGGGACAGGGGGGCTCCGTATCACAGATACGCAGTATTTT.

The chain recombines TRBV28 with TRBJ1-2, with D tentatively TRBD1 (6 bases). V lost 2 bases to trimming and J lost 2 bases, with 15 bases between them. Germline V CDR1 and CDR2: MDHEN, SYDVKM. CDR3 length equals 16 residues. The CDR3 DNA sequence: TGTGCCAGCAGTTTACCCTGGACAGTTCAGAACTATGGCTACACCTTC. This translates into CASSLPWTVQNYGYTF.

With regard to this clone: Other DNA sequences from this sample encode an identical CDR3 as well. The rearrangement links TRBV7-9 to TRBJ1-3, with 10 bases matching TRBD1. The CDR3 contains 17 residues. Germline lookup yields CDR1 SEHNR and CDR2 FQNEAQ (reference sequence). The V gene end was trimmed by 5 bases and the J gene end by 4 bases; junction bases not matched to a gene: 11. The chain's CDR3 is CASSLTGTGVPGNTIYF. The DNA of the CDR3 is TGTGCCAGCAGCCTAACCGGGACAGGGGTTCCAGGAAACACCATATATTTT. The whole variable domain, remainder taken from reference TRBV7-9 and TRBJ1-3, is DTGVSQNPRHKITKRGQNVTFRCDPISEHNRLYWYRQTLGQGPEFLTYFQNEAQLEKSRLLSDRFSAERPKGSFSTLEIQRTEQGDSAMYLCASSLTGTGVPGNTIYFGEGSWLTVV.

The chain combines TRBV4-1 with TRBJ1-1; 7 bases align to TRBD1. From germline, CDR1 is MGHRA and CDR2 YSYEKL. The CDR3 has 15 amino acids. Unmatched junction bases numbered 12, after V lost 6 bases and J lost 5 bases. This CDR3 is CASSQYRGRGTEAFF. The CDR3 nucleotides read TGCGCCAGCAGTCAGTACAGGGGAAGGGGGACTGAAGCTTTCTTT.

V is TRBV18 and J is TRBJ1-4; TRBD1 matches at 11 bases. The CDR3 totals 15 residues. Germline V gene lookup returns CDR1 KGHSH and CDR2 LQKENI. V lost 6 bases and J lost 5; bases outside the gene matches: 5. The CDR3 loop is CASSPGTGGNEKLFF. The CDR3 DNA sequence: TGTGCCAGCTCCCCCGGGACAGGGGGAAATGAAAAACTGTTTTTT. Based on the CDR3 plus reference TRBV18 and TRBJ1-4, the full variable domain is NAGVMQNPRHLVRRRGQEARLRCSPMKGHSHVYWYRQLPEEGLKFMVYLQKENIIDESGMPKERFSAEFPKEGPSILRIQQVVRGDSAAYFCASSPGTGGNEKLFFGSGTQLSVL.

The rearrangement links TRBV6-5 to TRBJ1-2; maybe TRBD1 (6 bases). The CDR3 consists of 13 residues. Germline V gives CDR1 MNHEY, CDR2 SVGAGI. Deletions cut 5 bases from V and 4 bases from J, with 11 bases between. CDR3 in amino acids: CASSPGATYGYTF. For the CDR3, the DNA is TGTGCCAGCAGTCCAGGGGCGACCTATGGCTACACCTTC.

V and J are TRBV7-8 and TRBJ2-1; 9 nucleotides match TRBD1. Germline-derived CDR1 and CDR2 are SGHVS and FQNEAQ. The CDR3 contains 14 residues. J gave up 3 bases and V 8 bases, and 5 bases lay outside the gene matches. DNA of the CDR3: TGTGCCAGCGAACCGGGACAGGGCTACAATGAGCAGTTCTTC. The encoded protein is CASEPGQGYNEQFF.

The V and J genes are TRBV7-6 and TRBJ2-7, with D tentatively TRBD1 (6 bases). This CDR3 spans 13 amino acids. The germline gives CDR1 SGHVS, CDR2 FNYEAQ. V lost 5 bases and J 7 bases, leaving 15 bases between the germline ends. The CDR3 sequence is CASSLLTGQEQYF. Written as DNA, the CDR3 is TGTGCCAGCAGCCTACTGACAGGTCAGGAGCAGTACTTC.

The rearrangement links TRBV4-1 to TRBJ2-7, with 9 bases lining up with TRBD1. The CDR3 loop spans 16 amino acids. The V segment lost 4 bases and the J segment 7 bases; nucleotides outside the gene matches: 14. CDR1 is MGHRA, CDR2 YSYEKL, per germline. CDR3 sequence (DNA): TGCGCCAGCAGCCCACTTCCGGGACAGGGCCTTGGGGAGCAGTACTTC. As protein: CASSPLPGQGLGEQYF.

This chain uses TRBV6-1 with TRBJ1-2; 11 nucleotides agree with TRBD1. The CDR3 spans 17 residues. CDR1 is MNHNS, CDR2 SASEGT, per germline. V lost 5 bases and J lost 3; bases outside the gene matches: 11. CDR3: CASSQETGTGGYYGYTF. DNA of the CDR3: TGTGCCAGCAGTCAAGAAACCGGGACAGGGGGTTACTATGGCTACACCTTC.

This chain connects TRBV7-2 to TRBJ2-2, with 9 bases identical to TRBD2. Germline V gives CDR1 SGHTA, CDR2 FQGNSA. The CDR3 extends over 16 amino acids. After removal of 2 bases from V and 4 bases from J, the junction contained 5 bases not matched to a gene. The CDR3 is CASSLWGGRATGELFF. CDR3 nucleotide sequence: TGTGCCAGCAGCTTATGGGGCGGGAGGGCCACCGGGGAGCTGTTTTTT.

The rearrangement joins TRBV28 to TRBJ2-5, with 9 nucleotides matching TRBD1. V trimming: 3 bases; J trimming: 7 bases; junction bases outside the gene matches: 9. Germline lookup yields CDR1 MDHEN and CDR2 SYDVKM. The CDR3 sequence is 15 residues long. The chain's CDR3 is CASSFPGQGLGTQYF. DNA for the CDR3: TGTGCCAGCAGTTTTCCAGGACAGGGGTTGGGGACCCAGTACTTC. Together with reference TRBV28 and TRBJ2-5, the CDR3 gives the full variable domain: DVKVTQSSRYLVKRTGEKVFLECVQDMDHENMFWYRQDPGLGLRLIYFSYDVKMKEKGDIPEGYSVSREKKERFSLILESASTNQTSMYLCASSFPGQGLGTQYFGPGTRLLVL.

The rearrangement uses TRBV9 and TRBJ2-1; D is possibly TRBD2 (5 bases). The length of the CDR3 is 15 residues. CDR1 SGDLS and CDR2 YYNGEE come from the germline V gene. Between the trimmed V and J ends, which lost 0 bases and 4 bases, there was a span of 11 bases. The CDR3 spells CASSVGGSFYNEQFF. The CDR3 coding sequence is TGTGCCAGCAGCGTAGGAGGGAGTTTTTACAATGAGCAGTTCTTC.

The chain couples TRBV19 to TRBJ2-7; 7 positions agree with TRBD2. There are 12 residues in the CDR3. Looked up from germline, CDR1 is LNHDA and CDR2 is SQIVND (reference sequence). The ends lost 1 base at V and 6 bases at J; junction bases unmatched: 0. The DNA of the CDR3 is TGTGCCAGTAGTATAGGCGGGGGCGAGCAGTACTTC. Translation gives CASSIGGGEQYF.

The sample holds one count of this clone. V and J are TRBV4-3 and TRBJ2-2; 7 bases line up with TRBD2. Trimming removed 3 bases from V and 6 bases from J; junction bases left unmatched: 7. Germline lookup yields CDR1 LGHNA and CDR2 YSLEER. The length of the CDR3 is 15 residues. CDR3 loop: CASSHVRGWAGELFF. CDR3 bases: TGCGCCAGCAGCCACGTGCGGGGGTGGGCCGGGGAGCTGTTTTTT.

The chain has TRBV12-5 and TRBJ1-6, with TRBD1 matching over 7 bases. Germline CDR1 reads LGHNT; CDR2 reads FRNRAP. Unmatched junction bases numbered 10, after V lost 1 base and J lost 7 bases. The CDR3 sequence is 17 residues long. The CDR3 region has the DNA TGTGCTAGTGGTTTGGCCCCACAGGGGAGAAGGAATTCACCCCTCCACTTT. This codes for CASGLAPQGRRNSPLHF. Complete variable domain (other parts from reference TRBV12-5 and TRBJ1-6): DARVTQTPRHKVTEMGQEVTMRCQPILGHNTVFWYRQTMMQGLELLAYFRNRAPLDDSGMPKDRFSAEMPDATLATLKIQPSEPRDSAVYFCASGLAPQGRRNSPLHFGNGTRLTVT.

The chain employs TRBV7-6 and TRBJ2-1; no definite D call. CDR3 length equals 14 residues. Germline lookup yields CDR1 SGHVS and CDR2 FNYEAQ. Trimming shortened V by 5 bases and J by 6 bases, and 14 bases separated the two germline ends. This chain's CDR3 is CASSPLPTGNEQFF. In DNA form, the CDR3 reads TGTGCCAGCAGCCCTTTACCCACGGGCAATGAGCAGTTCTTC.